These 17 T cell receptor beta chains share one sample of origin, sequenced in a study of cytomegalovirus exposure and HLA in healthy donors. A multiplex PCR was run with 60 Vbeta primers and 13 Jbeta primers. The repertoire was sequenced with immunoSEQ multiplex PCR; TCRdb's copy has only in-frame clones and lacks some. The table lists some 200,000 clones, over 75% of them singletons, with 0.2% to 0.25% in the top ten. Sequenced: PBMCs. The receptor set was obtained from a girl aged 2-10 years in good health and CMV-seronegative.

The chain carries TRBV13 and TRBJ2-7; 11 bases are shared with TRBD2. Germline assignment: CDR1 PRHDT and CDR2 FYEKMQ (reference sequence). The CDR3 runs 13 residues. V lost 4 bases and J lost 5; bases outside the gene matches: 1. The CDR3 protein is CASSSGLADEQYF. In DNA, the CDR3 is TGTGCCAGCAGCTCGGGACTAGCGGACGAGCAGTACTTC.

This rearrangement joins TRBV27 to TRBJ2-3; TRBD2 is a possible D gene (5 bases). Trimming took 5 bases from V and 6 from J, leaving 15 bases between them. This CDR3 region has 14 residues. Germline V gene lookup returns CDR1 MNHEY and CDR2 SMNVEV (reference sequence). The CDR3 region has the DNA TGTGCCAGCAGTCCCCGTACTAGTCTGGATACGCAGTATTTT. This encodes CASSPRTSLDTQYF.

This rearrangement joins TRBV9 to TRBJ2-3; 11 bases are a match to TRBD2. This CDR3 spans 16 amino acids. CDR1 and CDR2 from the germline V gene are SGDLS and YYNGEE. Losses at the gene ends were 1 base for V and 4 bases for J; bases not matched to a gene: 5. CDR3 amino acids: CASSVIAGGPADTQYF. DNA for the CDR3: TGTGCCAGCAGCGTAATAGCGGGGGGGCCTGCAGATACGCAGTATTTT.

CDR3 amino acids: CASSPGAHAAMGYTF. DNA of the CDR3: TGTGCCAGCTCACCAGGGGCCCACGCGGCTATGGGCTACACCTTC. The chain is built from TRBV18 and TRBJ1-2, with D possibly TRBD1 on 5 matching bases. The CDR3 spans 15 residues. With 2 bases removed from V and 8 bases from J, the gap between germline ends came to 18 bases. Germline V gene sequence: CDR1 KGHSH, CDR2 LQKENI.

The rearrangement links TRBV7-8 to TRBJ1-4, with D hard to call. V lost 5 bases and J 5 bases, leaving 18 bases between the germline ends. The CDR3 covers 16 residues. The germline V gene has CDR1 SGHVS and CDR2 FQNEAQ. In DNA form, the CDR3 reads TGTGCCAGCAGCCCCGGAACTAGTGGGAGGAATGAAAAACTGTTTTTT. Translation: CASSPGTSGRNEKLFF. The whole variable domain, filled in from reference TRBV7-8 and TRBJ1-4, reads GAGVSQSPRYKVAKRGQDVALRCDPISGHVSLFWYQQALGQGPEFLTYFQNEAQLDKSGLPSDRFFAERPEGSVSTLKIQRTQQEDSAVYLCASSPGTSGRNEKLFFGSGTQLSVL.

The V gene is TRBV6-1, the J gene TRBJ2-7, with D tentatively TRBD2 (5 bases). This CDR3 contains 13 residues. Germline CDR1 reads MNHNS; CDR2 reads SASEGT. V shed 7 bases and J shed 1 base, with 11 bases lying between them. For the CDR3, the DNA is TGTGCCAGCATGCCGGACTTTTCCTACGAGCAGTACTTC. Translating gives CASMPDFSYEQYF.

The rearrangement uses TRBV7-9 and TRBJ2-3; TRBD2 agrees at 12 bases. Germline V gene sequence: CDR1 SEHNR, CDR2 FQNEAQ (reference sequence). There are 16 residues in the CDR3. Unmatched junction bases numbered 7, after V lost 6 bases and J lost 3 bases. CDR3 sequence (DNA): TGTGCCAGCAGACGACTAGCGGGAGAGGGGACAGATACGCAGTATTTT. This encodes CASRRLAGEGTDTQYF.

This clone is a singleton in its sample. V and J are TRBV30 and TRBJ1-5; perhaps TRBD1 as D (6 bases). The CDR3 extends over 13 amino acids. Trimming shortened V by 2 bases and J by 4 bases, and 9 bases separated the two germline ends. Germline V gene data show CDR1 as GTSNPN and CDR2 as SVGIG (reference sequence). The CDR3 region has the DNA TGTGCCTGGAGTTGGCAGGGGAATCAGCCCCAGCATTTT. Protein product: CAWSWQGNQPQHF.

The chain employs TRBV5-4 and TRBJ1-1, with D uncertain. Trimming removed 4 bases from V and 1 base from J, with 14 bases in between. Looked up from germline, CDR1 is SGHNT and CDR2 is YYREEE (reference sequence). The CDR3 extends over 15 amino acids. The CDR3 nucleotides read TGTGCCAGCAGCCCGGTTATGGTTACGAACACTGAAGCTTTCTTT. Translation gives CASSPVMVTNTEAFF. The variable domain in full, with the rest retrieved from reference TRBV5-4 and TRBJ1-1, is ETGVTQSPTHLIKTRGQQVTLRCSSQSGHNTVSWYQQALGQGPQFIFQYYREEENGRGNFPPRFSGLQFPNYSSELNVNALELDDSALYLCASSPVMVTNTEAFFGQGTRLTVV.

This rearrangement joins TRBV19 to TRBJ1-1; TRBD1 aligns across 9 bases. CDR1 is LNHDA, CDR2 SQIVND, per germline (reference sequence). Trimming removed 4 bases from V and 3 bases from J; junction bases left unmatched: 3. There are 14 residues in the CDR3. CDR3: CASSTGQGYTEAFF. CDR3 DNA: TGTGCCAGTAGTACCGGACAGGGGTACACTGAAGCTTTCTTT.

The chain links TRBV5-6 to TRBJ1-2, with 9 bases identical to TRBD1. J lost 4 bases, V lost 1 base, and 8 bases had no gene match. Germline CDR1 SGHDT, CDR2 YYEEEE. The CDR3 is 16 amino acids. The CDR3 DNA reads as TGTGCCAGCAGCTTGCGGCGGGGACAGGGAGTCTATGGCTACACCTTC. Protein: CASSLRRGQGVYGYTF.

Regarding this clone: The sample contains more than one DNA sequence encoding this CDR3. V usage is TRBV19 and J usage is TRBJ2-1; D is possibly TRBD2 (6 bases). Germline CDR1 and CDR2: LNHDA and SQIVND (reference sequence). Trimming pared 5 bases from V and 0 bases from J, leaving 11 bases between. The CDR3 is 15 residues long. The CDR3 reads CASSVSGSSYNEQFF. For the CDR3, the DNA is TGTGCCAGTAGTGTTAGCGGTAGCTCCTACAATGAGCAGTTCTTC. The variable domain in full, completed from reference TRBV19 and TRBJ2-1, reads DGGITQSPKYLFRKEGQNVTLSCEQNLNHDAMYWYRQDPGQGLRLIYYSQIVNDFQKGDIAEGYSVSREKKESFPLTVTSAQKNPTAFYLCASSVSGSSYNEQFFGPGTRLTVL.

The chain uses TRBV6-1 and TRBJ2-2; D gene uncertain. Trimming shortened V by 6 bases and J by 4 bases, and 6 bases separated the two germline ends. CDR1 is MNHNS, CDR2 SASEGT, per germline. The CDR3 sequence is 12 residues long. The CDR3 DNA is TGTGCCAGCAGATCAGGCACCGGGGAGCTGTTTTTT. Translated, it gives CASRSGTGELFF.

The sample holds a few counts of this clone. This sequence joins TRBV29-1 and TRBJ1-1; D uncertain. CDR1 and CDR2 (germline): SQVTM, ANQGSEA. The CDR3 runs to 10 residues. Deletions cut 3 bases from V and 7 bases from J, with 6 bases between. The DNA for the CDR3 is TGCAGCGTTGAGGGCAGTGAAGCTTTCTTT. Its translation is CSVEGSEAFF.

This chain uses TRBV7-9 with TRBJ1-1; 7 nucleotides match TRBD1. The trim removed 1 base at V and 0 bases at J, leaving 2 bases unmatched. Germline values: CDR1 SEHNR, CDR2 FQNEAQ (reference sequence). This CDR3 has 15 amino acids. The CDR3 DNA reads TGTGCCAGCAGCTTAGGGAGGGGGCTGAACACTGAAGCTTTCTTT. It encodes CASSLGRGLNTEAFF. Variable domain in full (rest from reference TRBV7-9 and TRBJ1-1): DTGVSQNPRHKITKRGQNVTFRCDPISEHNRLYWYRQTLGQGPEFLTYFQNEAQLEKSRLLSDRFSAERPKGSFSTLEIQRTEQGDSAMYLCASSLGRGLNTEAFFGQGTRLTVV.

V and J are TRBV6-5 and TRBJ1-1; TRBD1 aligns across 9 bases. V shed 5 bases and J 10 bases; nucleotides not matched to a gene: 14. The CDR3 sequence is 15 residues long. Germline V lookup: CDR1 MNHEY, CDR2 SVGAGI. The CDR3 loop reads CASSITPTGGEGAFF. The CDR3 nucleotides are TGTGCCAGCAGTATTACTCCGACAGGGGGTGAGGGAGCTTTCTTT.

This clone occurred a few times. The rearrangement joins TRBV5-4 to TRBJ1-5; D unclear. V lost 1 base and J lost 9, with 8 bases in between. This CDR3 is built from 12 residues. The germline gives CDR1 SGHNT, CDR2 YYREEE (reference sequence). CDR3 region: CASSLKEGPQHF. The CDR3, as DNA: TGTGCCAGCAGCTTGAAGGAGGGGCCCCAGCATTTT.